This TCR beta chain emerged from a study of CD8 T cells in Susac syndrome. Study-wide background: Patients with Susac syndrome, at blood draw, were therapy-naive, on corticosteroids, or on intravenous immunoglobulin alone. Study-level points and caveats: Detection of Susac-specific public clones gave some 17 in total CD8+ repertoires and several in CD8+ TEMRA repertoires.

Germline V lookup: CDR1 SGHRS, CDR2 YFSETQ. The CDR3 is 15 amino acids. V lost 0 bases, J lost 5 bases, and 7 bases stayed unmatched. Sequencing targeted TCR beta in T cells from blood (CD8+ and CD4+). TEMRA cells were FACS-enriched, while CD8+ and CD4+ T cells were negatively isolated. The authors reverse transcribed about 0.5 to 1 ug RNA with random hexamers. MiXCR, applied by TCRdb to the immunoSEQ multiplex PCR reads, yields one record per CDR3 protein. The sample contains 150,000 to 200,000 distinct CDR3 sequences, 95% of which appear only once. With respect to this clonotype: Its matching antigen is unknown.

This rearrangement joins TRBV5-1 to TRBJ2-5, with 7 bases fitting TRBD2. Sequencing was performed on CD8+ T cells from PBMCs. The clonotype was recovered from a human donor with Susac syndrome. The CDR3 loop is CASSLVGGRGETQYF. DNA for the CDR3: TGCGCCAGCAGCTTGGTTGGCGGGAGAGGGGAGACCCAGTACTTC.